Following are 17 T cell receptor beta chains from one sample sequenced in a study of low-dose radiotherapy and immunotherapy resistance in tumors. Alpha- and beta-chain coverage of first-strand cDNA came from TRAV- and TRBV-specific primers. The authors ran about 21 PCR cycles to amplify TCRs with a constant-region primer and V-primer adapter. TCRdb analysed the reads with MiXCR anew, one entry per CDR3 protein. The data contain 16,000 or so distinct CDR3 sequences, roughly 70% of them singletons. These receptors were collected from a human donor with advanced metastatic prostate, ovarian, gallbladder or colorectal cancer (not recorded which). This table probably holds off-target reads from a library built for another chain.

The genes are TRBV19 and TRBJ2-1; 7 bases fit TRBD1. CDR1 LNHDA and CDR2 SQIVND come from the germline V gene (reference sequence). The V gene end was trimmed by 5 bases and the J gene end by 4 bases; junction bases not matched to a gene: 5. The CDR3 is 14 residues long. The CDR3 here is CASSGGQTYNEQFF. The CDR3 region has the DNA TGTGCCAGTAGTGGGGGACAGACTTACAATGAGCAGTTCTTC.

This clonotype has a single count. V gene TRBV5-1 combines with J gene TRBJ2-7; the D gene is possibly TRBD2 (6 bases). This CDR3 is 15 amino acids long. Trimming removed 0 bases from V and 3 bases from J, with 13 bases in between. Germline V gives CDR1 SGHRS, CDR2 YFSETQ. The CDR3 reads CASSLAGGIFYEQYF. In DNA, the CDR3 is TGCGCCAGCAGCTTGGCCGGCGGGATTTTCTACGAGCAGTACTTC.

This clonotype was detected only once. The chain carries TRBV11-1 and TRBJ2-7; TRBD1 aligns across 8 bases. Germline CDR1 SGHAT, CDR2 FQDESV (reference sequence). V dropped 4 bases and J dropped 3; count of bases not matched to a gene: 11. CDR3 size: 16 residues. The CDR3 protein is CASSSPRTGIGYEQYF. The CDR3 nucleotides are TGTGCCAGCAGCTCTCCCCGGACAGGGATCGGCTACGAGCAGTACTTC.

V is TRBV6-5 and J is TRBJ1-1, with a tentative D call TRBD1 (6 bases). The germline CDR1 and CDR2 sequences are MNHEY and SVGAGI. This CDR3 is built from 15 residues. V was cut by 6 bases and J by 2 bases, with 16 bases left in between. CDR3 coding DNA: TGTGCCAGCAGGGTTCTCAGGGGATTCAACACTGAAGCTTTCTTT. Its translation: CASRVLRGFNTEAFF.

This chain connects TRBV18 to TRBJ2-3; 10 positions agree with TRBD2. The CDR3 runs 15 residues. With V trimmed by 5 bases and J by 3 bases, 5 bases remained unmatched. Germline-derived CDR1 and CDR2 are KGHSH and LQKENI. In nucleotides, the CDR3 is TGTGCCAGCTCATACCTAGCGGGAGTGACAGATACGCAGTATTTT. It codes for CASSYLAGVTDTQYF.

The genes are TRBV12-3 or TRBV12-4 and TRBJ2-5; no clear D gene. This CDR3 is 15 amino acids long. Between the trimmed V and J ends, which lost 5 bases and 7 bases, there was a span of 20 bases. In DNA, the CDR3 is TGTGCCAGCAGTAACCAGGCGATTTCCGAAGTGACCCAGTACTTC. This codes for CASSNQAISEVTQYF.

The chain links TRBV5-4 to TRBJ1-6, with D perhaps matching TRBD1 (5 bases). This CDR3 region has 16 residues. Trimming shortened V by 0 bases and J by 2 bases, and 9 bases separated the two germline ends. Germline V gives CDR1 SGHNT, CDR2 YYREEE (reference sequence). The CDR3 region has the DNA TGTGCCAGCAGCTTGGACAGGACGGCCTATAATTCACCCCTCCACTTT. Translating gives CASSLDRTAYNSPLHF.

The CDR3 nucleotides read TGTGCCAGCTCTCCGGACAGGCTCCAAGAGACCCAGTACTTC. Amino acid sequence: CASSPDRLQETQYF. The chain couples TRBV2 to TRBJ2-5, with 7 bases aligning to TRBD1. J was trimmed by 1 base and V by 8 bases; bases with no gene match: 7. The CDR3 spans 14 residues. CDR1 is SNHLY and CDR2 is FYNNEI in the germline V gene.

The V gene is TRBV29-1, the J gene TRBJ1-1; D remains ambiguous. The CDR3 loop spans 13 amino acids. V gave up 1 base and J gave up 0 bases, with 6 bases separating them. CDR1 is SQVTM and CDR2 is ANQGSEA in the germline V gene. The chain's CDR3 is CSVEVSLNTEAFF. Here the CDR3 DNA reads TGCAGCGTTGAAGTCAGTCTGAACACTGAAGCTTTCTTT.

The DNA for the CDR3 is TGTGCCAGCTCACCGCGGGGACCGGAATCGTTAGGCAATTCACCCCTCCACTTT. This sequence encodes CASSPRGPESLGNSPLHF. This chain joins TRBV18 and TRBJ1-6; possibly TRBD1 for D (5 bases). Germline loops: CDR1 KGHSH, CDR2 LQKENI. Trimming pared 3 bases from V and 7 bases from J, leaving 22 bases between. The CDR3 is 18 amino acids.

The chain uses TRBV20-1 and TRBJ1-2; D unresolved. Germline-derived CDR1 and CDR2 are DFQATT and SNEGSKA (reference sequence). The CDR3 loop spans 14 amino acids. Trimming took 6 bases from V and 1 from J, leaving 15 bases between them. For the CDR3, the DNA is TGCAGTGCGCCTCGGGTTCCCCTTAACTATGGCTACACCTTC. Its translation is CSAPRVPLNYGYTF.

The chain is built from TRBV5-6 and TRBJ2-7, with TRBD2 matching 7 bases. This CDR3 has 16 residues. The V gene's germline CDR1 is SGHDT and CDR2 YYEEEE. Trimming took 5 bases from V and 3 from J; bases not matched to a gene: 14. The CDR3 DNA follows: TGTGCCAGCAGTCGCCCGGTGGGCGGGAGATTCTACGAGCAGTACTTC. Amino acids: CASSRPVGGRFYEQYF.

This clonotype was found a few times. The gene calls are TRBV12-3 or TRBV12-4 and TRBJ1-1, with D perhaps matching TRBD1 (5 bases). The V end lost 1 base, the J end lost 4 bases, and 16 bases lay between the germline ends. This CDR3 is 16 amino acids long. The CDR3 sequence: CASSLGVGAVGTEAFF. The DNA of the CDR3 is TGTGCCAGCAGTTTAGGGGTTGGGGCGGTGGGCACTGAAGCTTTCTTT.

The chain is built from TRBV5-8 and TRBJ2-3; D not certain. CDR3 length: 16 amino acids. CDR1 is SGHTS and CDR2 is YDEGEE in the germline V gene. Trimming stripped 4 bases from V and 2 bases from J, with 17 bases between. The CDR3: CASSQRTARLTDTQYF. The CDR3 DNA follows: TGTGCCAGCAGCCAGAGGACCGCTCGGCTCACAGATACGCAGTATTTT.

The chain links TRBV12-3 or TRBV12-4 to TRBJ1-5; D is perhaps TRBD1 (5 bases). The CDR3 has 14 amino acids. The V end lost 1 base, the J end lost 7 bases, and 11 bases lay between the germline ends. The CDR3 bases are TGTGCCAGCAGTTTAGGGGCAGGGCACCAGCCCCAGCATTTT. Protein product: CASSLGAGHQPQHF.

The rearrangement uses TRBV6-2 or TRBV6-3 and TRBJ1-3; no clear D. With 0 bases removed from V and 0 bases from J, the gap between germline ends came to 15 bases. Germline V gives CDR1 MNHEY, CDR2 SVGEGT. The CDR3 totals 18 residues. Written as DNA, the CDR3 is TGTGCCAGCAGTTACTCGAAGCATGACGGAGGCTCTGGAAACACCATATATTTT. Protein sequence: CASSYSKHDGGSGNTIYF.

The chain has TRBV20-1 and TRBJ2-1, with D possibly being TRBD1 or TRBD2 (5 bases each). Germline assignment: CDR1 DFQATT and CDR2 SNEGSKA (reference sequence). V shed 0 bases and J shed 11 bases, with 11 bases lying between them. There are 12 residues in the CDR3. Here the CDR3 DNA reads TGCAGTGCTAGAGATCCTGGGACCCAGCAGTTCTTC. Its protein is CSARDPGTQQFF.